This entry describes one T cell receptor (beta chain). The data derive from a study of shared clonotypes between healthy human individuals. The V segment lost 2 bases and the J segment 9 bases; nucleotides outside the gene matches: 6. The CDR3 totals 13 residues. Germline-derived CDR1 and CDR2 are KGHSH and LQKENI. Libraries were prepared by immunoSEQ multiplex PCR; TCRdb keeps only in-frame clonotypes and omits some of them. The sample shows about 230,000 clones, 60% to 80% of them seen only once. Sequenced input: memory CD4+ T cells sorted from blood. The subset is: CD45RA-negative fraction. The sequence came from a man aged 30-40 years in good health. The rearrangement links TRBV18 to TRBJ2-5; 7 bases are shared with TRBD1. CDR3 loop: CASSPNSQGAQYF. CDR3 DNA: TGTGCCAGCTCACCAAACAGCCAGGGGGCCCAGTACTTC.